The rows below give T cell receptor beta chains drawn from one sample of a study of cytomegalovirus exposure and HLA in healthy donors. Measured with immunoSEQ multiplex PCR; TCRdb has only the in-frame clones, and not every one. The sample yields about 79,000 clones, over 85% seen once. The sequencing sample was made of PBMCs. The receptors were sampled from a woman in her twenties or thirties in good health and CMV-seronegative. CDR3s include the opening cysteine and the closing phenylalanine or tryptophan. Fields, in order: V gene, J gene, D gene, clone size, CDR3 protein, CDR3 DNA. A D gene is named only where the DNA matches it firmly. The size entry is marked missing in some rows and otherwise reads once, few, many or a size class.

TRBV12-5	TRBJ2-3	NA	NA	CASGFGQASGGDTQYF	TGTGCTAGTGGCTTCGGACAGGCCAGTGGGGGGGATACGCAGTATTTT
TRBV5-5	TRBJ2-2	TRBD1	NA	CASSLGTQGTGELFF	TGTGCCAGCAGCTTGGGTACACAGGGGACCGGGGAGCTGTTTTTT
TRBV9	TRBJ2-5	TRBD2	NA	CASSVAWAGGPETQYF	TGTGCCAGCAGCGTAGCGTGGGCGGGGGGCCCAGAGACCCAGTACTTC
TRBV9	TRBJ2-2	TRBD2	NA	CASSPSGTRNTGELFF	TGTGCCAGCAGCCCTTCCGGGACTAGGAACACCGGGGAGCTGTTTTTT
TRBV6-6	TRBJ2-1	TRBD2	NA	CASILRLAGYEQFF	TGTGCCAGCATCCTACGACTAGCGGGGTATGAGCAGTTCTTC
TRBV2	TRBJ1-1	NA	once	CASGGSKTEAFF	TGTGCCTCTGGGGGGAGTAAGACTGAAGCTTTCTTT
TRBV4-2	TRBJ2-1	TRBD2	NA	CASSQDPAGGLIGYNEQFF	TGTGCCAGCAGCCAAGATCCAGCGGGAGGACTTATAGGCTACAATGAGCAGTTCTTC
TRBV27	TRBJ2-7	TRBD1	NA	CASSHGDSFHEQYF	TGTGCCAGCAGCCACGGGGACAGTTTCCACGAGCAGTACTTC
TRBV23-1	TRBJ2-7	NA	once	CASSQSSHRTYEQYF	TGCGCCAGCAGTCAATCTTCTCACAGGACCTACGAGCAGTACTTC
TRBV28	TRBJ2-6	TRBD1	NA	CASTIVGQGDSGANVLTF	TGTGCCAGCACTATCGTGGGACAGGGCGATTCTGGGGCCAACGTCCTGACTTTC
TRBV7-2	TRBJ2-7	TRBD1	NA	CASSLATTGSGSYEQYF	TGTGCCAGCAGCTTAGCTACGACAGGGTCGGGATCCTACGAGCAGTACTTC
TRBV6-1	TRBJ2-1	TRBD2	NA	CASQISGRDNEQFF	TGTGCCAGTCAGATCAGCGGGAGGGACAATGAGCAGTTCTTC
TRBV5-1	TRBJ2-7	NA	few	CASRVGGPPSEQYF	TGCGCCAGTAGAGTAGGCGGGCCACCCAGCGAGCAGTACTTC
TRBV19	TRBJ1-3	NA	NA	CASSNGVGNTIYF	TGTGCCAGTAGTAATGGAGTGGGAAACACCATATATTTT
TRBV28	TRBJ2-4	TRBD1	NA	CASSLLLPNRDRAKNIQYF	TGTGCCAGCAGTCTACTCCTCCCTAACCGGGACAGGGCCAAAAACATTCAGTACTTC
TRBV4-1	TRBJ2-1	TRBD2	NA	CASSQNLAGLYNEQFF	TGCGCCAGCAGCCAGAACCTAGCGGGGCTCTACAATGAGCAGTTCTTC
TRBV30	TRBJ2-7	NA	once	CAWSDNYEQYF	TGTGCCTGGAGTGACAACTACGAGCAGTACTTC
TRBV5-1	TRBJ1-5	NA	NA	CASSLGGLTNQPQHF	TGCGCCAGCAGCCTCGGGGGACTGACTAATCAGCCCCAGCATTTT
TRBV7-2	TRBJ2-2	TRBD2	NA	CASSFRTSGFSRNTGELFF	TGTGCCAGCAGCTTTCGGACTAGCGGGTTCTCCCGGAACACCGGGGAGCTGTTTTTT
TRBV30	TRBJ1-5	TRBD1	NA	CAWSGGTGGNQPQHF	TGTGCCTGGAGTGGCGGGACAGGGGGAAATCAGCCCCAGCATTTT